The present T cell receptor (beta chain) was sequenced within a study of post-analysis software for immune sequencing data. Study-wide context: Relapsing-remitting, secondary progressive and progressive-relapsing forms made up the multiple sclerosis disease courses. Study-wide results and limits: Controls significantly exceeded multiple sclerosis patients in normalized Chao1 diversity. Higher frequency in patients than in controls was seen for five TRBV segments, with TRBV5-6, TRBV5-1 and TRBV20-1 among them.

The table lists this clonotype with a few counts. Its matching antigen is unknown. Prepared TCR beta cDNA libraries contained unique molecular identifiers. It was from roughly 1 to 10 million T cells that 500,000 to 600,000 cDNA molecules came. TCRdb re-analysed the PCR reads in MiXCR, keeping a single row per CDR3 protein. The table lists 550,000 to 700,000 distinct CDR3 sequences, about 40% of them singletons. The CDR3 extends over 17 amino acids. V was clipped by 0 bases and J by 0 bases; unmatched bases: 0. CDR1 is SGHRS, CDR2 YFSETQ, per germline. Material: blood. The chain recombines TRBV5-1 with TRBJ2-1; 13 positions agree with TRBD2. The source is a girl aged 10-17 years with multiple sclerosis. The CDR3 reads CASSLGLAGGSYNEQFF. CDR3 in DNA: TGCGCCAGCAGCTTGGGACTAGCGGGAGGCTCCTACAATGAGCAGTTCTTC.